Shown below are 25 T cell receptor beta chains from a single sample sequenced in a study of T-cell reconstitution after alpha-beta-depleted transplantation in children. Unique molecular identifiers were incorporated into the prepared TCRbeta library. Via MiXCR, TCRdb re-called the PCR reads, giving one row per CDR3 protein. The sample records approximately 630,000 distinct CDR3 sequences, roughly 13% being singletons. The source was PBMCs, collected before TCRalphabeta/CD19-depleted stem cell transplant. The receptor source for this set is a girl aged 2-15 years with congenital amegakaryocytic thrombocytopenia, due to receive a stem cell transplant.

This clonotype was found many times. This chain uses TRBV6-1 with TRBJ1-1, with TRBD1 matching 7 bases. Germline CDR1 MNHNS, CDR2 SASEGT. CDR3 length: 16 residues. Trimming cost V 6 bases and J 5 bases; bases outside gene matches: 15. The CDR3 region has the DNA TGTGCCAGCAGCACATCCCACAGGGGCTATGAAACTGAAGCTTTCTTT. Its protein is CASSTSHRGYETEAFF.

In its sample, this clonotype was seen many times. The gene calls are TRBV5-5 and TRBJ2-2; unclear D gene. Germline CDR1 and CDR2: SGHKS and YYEKEE (reference sequence). The CDR3 runs to 15 residues. Trimming shortened V by 0 bases and J by 5 bases, and 11 bases separated the two germline ends. The CDR3 coding sequence is TGTGCCAGCAGCTTGGCTGAGTTGGAAACCGGGGAGCTGTTTTTT. It codes for CASSLAELETGELFF.

The chain links TRBV20-1 to TRBJ2-7; D tentatively fits TRBD1 or TRBD2 (8 bases each). The V end lost 7 bases, the J end lost 6 bases, and 22 bases lay between the germline ends. This CDR3 contains 14 residues. CDR1 and CDR2 (germline): DFQATT, SNEGSKA (reference sequence). As DNA, the CDR3 is TGCAGTGGACAGGGGACTAGAGGGGTGCCCGAGCAGTACTTC. It translates to CSGQGTRGVPEQYF.

This clonotype showed up many times. V gene TRBV12-3 or TRBV12-4 combines with J gene TRBJ2-2; D not resolved. Trimming left V 6 bases short and J 0 bases short, with 5 bases between. The CDR3 totals 13 residues. DNA of the CDR3: TGTGCCAGCAGAGCCACGAACACCGGGGAGCTGTTTTTT. This encodes CASRATNTGELFF.

The chain links TRBV7-9 to TRBJ2-7, with no clear D. Germline V gene sequence: CDR1 SEHNR, CDR2 FQNEAQ (reference sequence). The ends were cut back, 2 bases at V and 0 bases at J, with 11 bases in the middle. The CDR3 sequence is 15 residues long. The CDR3 sequence: CASSLTPPLSYEQYF. The CDR3 DNA sequence: TGTGCCAGCAGCTTAACCCCCCCGCTCTCCTACGAGCAGTACTTC.

At least ten counts were recorded for this clonotype. The chain links TRBV12-3 or TRBV12-4 to TRBJ1-2; a weak D match, TRBD1 (5 bases). Trimming removed 1 base from V and 1 base from J, with 10 bases in between. The CDR3 is made up of 15 amino acids. The CDR3 nucleotides are TGTGCCAGCAGTTTAGTCAGGGTTCGTAACTATGGCTACACCTTC. It specifies CASSLVRVRNYGYTF.

This clonotype was recorded at least ten times. The chain recombines TRBV7-6 with TRBJ2-3, with 13 bases that match TRBD2. With 4 bases clipped from V and 6 bases from J, the junction kept 4 bases outside the gene matches. The CDR3 has 15 amino acids. The germline gives CDR1 SGHVS, CDR2 FNYEAQ. The CDR3 DNA sequence: TGTGCCAGCAGCTGGACTAGCGGGAGAGGGGATACGCAGTATTTT. As protein: CASSWTSGRGDTQYF.

The chain carries TRBV5-6 and TRBJ2-7; possibly TRBD2 for D (5 bases). This CDR3 has 15 amino acids. V lost 0 bases and J lost 2, with 12 bases in between. Germline CDR1 and CDR2: SGHDT and YYEEEE. CDR3 region: CASSLDAGRPYEQYF. CDR3 bases: TGTGCCAGCAGCTTGGACGCGGGTCGTCCCTACGAGCAGTACTTC.

This clonotype was detected ten times or more. The V and J genes are TRBV6-5 and TRBJ2-3; D remains unclear. The CDR3 covers 16 residues. V lost 0 bases, J lost 0 bases, and 10 bases lay in between. Germline V lookup: CDR1 MNHEY, CDR2 SVGAGI. The DNA of the CDR3 is TGTGCCAGCAGTTACTCGGTTGAGTCTAGCACAGATACGCAGTATTTT. Amino acid sequence: CASSYSVESSTDTQYF.

This clonotype was picked up a small number of times. The V gene is TRBV5-1, the J gene TRBJ2-3; 7 bases align to TRBD2. CDR1 is SGHRS and CDR2 is YFSETQ in the germline V gene. J lost 1 base, V lost 6 bases, and 8 bases had no gene match. The CDR3 spans 15 residues. Here the CDR3 reads CASNSGTLRTDTQYF. Written as DNA, the CDR3 is TGCGCCAGCAACAGCGGGACCCTCCGCACAGATACGCAGTATTTT.

This clonotype has more than one count but fewer than ten. DNA of the CDR3: TGTGCCAGCAGCTGGGTACGGGGAGAGACCCAGTACTTC. Protein product: CASSWVRGETQYF. The rearrangement joins TRBV27 to TRBJ2-5, with a weak D call TRBD2 (5 bases). In germline, CDR1 is MNHEY, CDR2 SMNVEV (reference sequence). The CDR3 has 13 amino acids. V dropped 6 bases and J dropped 4 bases, with 12 bases sitting between them.

This clonotype was counted a few times. V and J are TRBV5-1 and TRBJ2-7; the match to TRBD2 covers 8 bases. Losses at the gene ends were 4 bases for V and 3 bases for J; bases not matched to a gene: 21. Looked up from germline, CDR1 is SGHRS and CDR2 is YFSETQ. The CDR3 sequence is 19 residues long. This chain's CDR3 is CASSRAPGLVTAGFYEQYF. The CDR3 nucleotides read TGCGCCAGCAGCCGCGCACCGGGACTAGTCACAGCCGGCTTCTACGAGCAGTACTTC.

The chain links TRBV27 to TRBJ1-2; a possible D gene is TRBD1 (6 bases). The CDR3 consists of 17 residues. V was cut by 6 bases and J by 5 bases, with 25 bases left in between. Germline V CDR1 and CDR2: MNHEY, SMNVEV (reference sequence). The CDR3 here is CASRLRVTTGLDYGYTF. In DNA form, the CDR3 reads TGTGCCAGCAGACTTCGCGTTACTACAGGGTTGGATTATGGCTACACCTTC.

This clonotype was observed at least ten times. The chain combines TRBV20-1 with TRBJ2-1; D uncertain. Germline loops: CDR1 DFQATT, CDR2 SNEGSKA (reference sequence). V dropped 3 bases and J dropped 9 bases, with 15 bases sitting between them. The CDR3 sequence is 13 residues long. DNA for the CDR3: TGCAGTGCTAGCGGTCCCGGTTTGGGTGAGCAGTTCTTC. This encodes CSASGPGLGEQFF.

This clonotype was detected many times. The chain combines TRBV12-3 or TRBV12-4 with TRBJ1-2; TRBD1 matches 7 bases. V lost 5 bases to trimming and J lost 7 bases; unmatched junction nucleotides: 7. The CDR3 is 13 amino acids. For the CDR3, the DNA is TGTGCCAGCAGTAGACAGGGTGTTGGTGGCTACACCTTC. This sequence encodes CASSRQGVGGYTF.

This clonotype was found a few times. This sequence joins TRBV29-1 and TRBJ2-1; 11 bases fit TRBD2. The trim removed 7 bases at V and 9 bases at J, leaving 11 bases unmatched. This CDR3 spans 14 amino acids. The germline CDR1 and CDR2 sequences are SQVTM and ANQGSEA. The CDR3 region has the DNA TGCAGCGAGAAGAGACTAGCGGGAAGCCCTGAGCAGTTCTTC. Translated: CSEKRLAGSPEQFF.

This clonotype showed up just a few times. The chain employs TRBV7-9 and TRBJ2-7; TRBD1 aligns across 7 bases. V dropped 5 bases and J dropped 4; count of bases not matched to a gene: 11. This CDR3 is 15 amino acids long. CDR1 SEHNR and CDR2 FQNEAQ come from the germline V gene (reference sequence). The CDR3 bases are TGTGCCAGCAGCAAAGAACAGGGGTCCCCGTACGAGCAGTACTTC. This sequence encodes CASSKEQGSPYEQYF.

The J gene is TRBJ2-1, the V gene TRBV7-6, with TRBD2 matching over 14 bases. This CDR3 is 17 amino acids long. V trimming: 2 bases; J trimming: 9 bases; junction bases outside the gene matches: 9. Germline V gene lookup returns CDR1 SGHVS and CDR2 FNYEAQ. DNA of the CDR3: TGTGCCAGCAGCTTACTCAGACTAGCGGGAGGGCCTCGTGAGCAGTTCTTC. The encoded protein is CASSLLRLAGGPREQFF.

This clonotype was seen ten or more times. The chain is built from TRBV12-3 or TRBV12-4 and TRBJ2-1; 10 bases map to TRBD2. CDR3 size: 17 residues. V trimming: 3 bases; J trimming: 10 bases; junction bases outside the gene matches: 15. For the CDR3, the DNA is TGTGCCAGCAGTTTCACCCCTCAAAGCGGGAGGGCTGGGGAGCAGTTCTTC. Translating it yields CASSFTPQSGRAGEQFF.

The chain links TRBV30 to TRBJ1-5, with TRBD1 matching 9 bases. J lost 3 bases, V lost 5 bases, and 2 bases had no gene match. This CDR3 is built from 13 residues. Germline values: CDR1 GTSNPN, CDR2 SVGIG (reference sequence). The CDR3 DNA follows: TGTGCCTGGGAACAGGGGGCCAATCAGCCCCAGCATTTT. Translated: CAWEQGANQPQHF.

Comments on this clonotype: A clone one base away is much larger, so this may be a read error. The chain carries TRBV5-1 and TRBJ2-2, with D maybe TRBD2 (5 bases). The CDR3 runs 15 residues. CDR1 is SGHRS and CDR2 is YFSETQ in the germline V gene. The CDR3 spells CASSLRQRNTGELIF. CDR3 nucleotides: TGCGCCAGCAGCTTGCGGCAGCGGAACACCGGGGAGCTGATTTTT.

As DNA, the CDR3 is TGTGCCAGCAGCTCTCACAGGGGAGGGGAGCCCCAGCATTTT. Translated, it gives CASSSHRGGEPQHF. The chain uses TRBV11-2 and TRBJ1-5; 7 bases are a match to TRBD1. The CDR3 contains 14 residues. Trimming at V came to 4 bases and at J to 8 bases, leaving 8 bases not matched to a gene. The V gene's germline CDR1 is SGHAT and CDR2 FQNNGV.

The chain links TRBV25-1 to TRBJ2-3, with D perhaps matching TRBD2 (5 bases). Trimming stripped 7 bases from V and 1 base from J, with 18 bases between. Germline V lookup: CDR1 MGHDK, CDR2 SYGVNS. The CDR3 consists of 16 residues. Written as DNA, the CDR3 is TGTGCCAGCAAAGGGAGTGAGCCTAAGGGCACAGATACGCAGTATTTT. It encodes CASKGSEPKGTDTQYF.

This chain links TRBV25-1 with TRBJ2-4, with TRBD2 matching over 8 bases. V dropped 2 bases and J dropped 4; count of bases not matched to a gene: 1. The germline CDR1 and CDR2 sequences are MGHDK and SYGVNS. CDR3 length equals 14 residues. The CDR3 protein is CASSEPSGKNIQYF. Written as DNA, the CDR3 is TGTGCCAGCAGTGAACCTAGCGGGAAAAACATTCAGTACTTC.

This clonotype was counted many times. The gene calls are TRBV5-5 and TRBJ2-2, with 10 bases that match TRBD2. The germline V gene has CDR1 SGHKS and CDR2 YYEKEE (reference sequence). The CDR3 runs to 16 residues. The V and J ends lost 1 base and 6 bases, in that order; junction bases with no gene match: 6. CDR3 loop: CASSLIRLAGAGELFF. The CDR3 nucleotides are TGTGCCAGCAGCTTGATCCGACTAGCGGGTGCCGGGGAGCTGTTTTTT.